The next 5 T cell receptor beta chains were all read from a single sample in a study of T cell repertoires in cytomegalovirus infection. These receptors' targets are unknown. TCRdb processed the reads anew with MiXCR; each CDR3 protein has one entry. This table holds about 830,000 distinct CDR3 sequences, 32% found once. This specimen was cultured CD8+ T cells from PBMCs, taken from culture after CMV antigen stimulation. These receptors originate from a human donor in good health (CMV status not recorded). Some clones in this sample may be carry-over from other donors' samples.

The V and J genes are TRBV7-4 and TRBJ2-7; 8 positions agree with TRBD1. Germline CDR1 is SGHVT and CDR2 is SQSDAQ. The CDR3 runs to 13 residues. J lost 7 bases, V lost 10 bases, and 12 bases had no gene match. The CDR3 here is CATGKAGGEEQYF. The CDR3 nucleotides are TGTGCCACCGGTAAGGCAGGGGGCGAGGAGCAGTACTTC.

This clonotype was counted a few times. The V call is TRBV19, the J call TRBJ1-2; TRBD1 matches at 7 bases. The CDR3 spans 15 residues. V gave up 5 bases and J gave up 3 bases; unmatched junction bases: 9. Germline assignment: CDR1 LNHDA and CDR2 SQIVND (reference sequence). The CDR3 protein is CASSSRDRRDYGYTF. The CDR3 nucleotides are TGTGCCAGTAGTTCTAGGGACAGACGCGACTATGGCTACACCTTC.

This chain uses TRBV12-5 with TRBJ1-1, with 12 bases fitting TRBD1. The J segment lost 8 bases and the V segment lost 4 bases, leaving 17 bases of the junction unmatched. The CDR3 runs to 18 residues. CDR1 and CDR2 from the germline V gene are LGHNT and FRNRAP. CDR3 bases: TGTGCTAGTGGTTCAACAGGCCGGGACAGGGGGCGTTCCATAGAAGCTTTCTTT. It encodes CASGSTGRDRGRSIEAFF.

J is TRBJ2-1 and V is TRBV10-3; 10 nucleotides line up with TRBD2. There are 15 residues in the CDR3. Germline V gene data show CDR1 as ENHRY and CDR2 as SYGVKD. Losses at the gene ends were 6 bases for V and 5 bases for J; bases not matched to a gene: 7. The CDR3: CAIRGTSASNNEQFF. CDR3 bases: TGTGCCATCAGGGGGACTAGCGCCTCGAACAATGAGCAGTTCTTC.

The gene calls are TRBV6-6 and TRBJ1-5, with D possibly being TRBD1 (5 bases). Per the germline V gene, CDR1 is MNHNY and CDR2 is SVGAGI (reference sequence). This CDR3 is built from 15 residues. With 0 bases removed from V and 15 bases from J, the gap between germline ends came to 21 bases. CDR3 coding DNA: TGTGCCAGCAGTTACTCGTTGCAGCTGGGGCACCAGTGGCATTTT. It yields the protein CASSYSLQLGHQWHF.